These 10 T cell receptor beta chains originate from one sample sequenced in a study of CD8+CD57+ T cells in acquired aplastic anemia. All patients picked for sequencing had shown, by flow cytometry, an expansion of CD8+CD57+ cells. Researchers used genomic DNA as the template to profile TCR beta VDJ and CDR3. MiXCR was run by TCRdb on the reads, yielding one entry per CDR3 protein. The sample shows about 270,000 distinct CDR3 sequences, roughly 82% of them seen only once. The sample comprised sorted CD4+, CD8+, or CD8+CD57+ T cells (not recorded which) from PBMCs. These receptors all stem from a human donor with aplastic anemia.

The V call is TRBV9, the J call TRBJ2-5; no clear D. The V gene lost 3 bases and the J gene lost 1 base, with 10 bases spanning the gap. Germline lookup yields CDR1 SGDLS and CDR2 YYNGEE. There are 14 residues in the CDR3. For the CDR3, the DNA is TGTGCCAGCAGCGCCCAAGCAATCCAAGAGACCCAGTACTTC. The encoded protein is CASSAQAIQETQYF.

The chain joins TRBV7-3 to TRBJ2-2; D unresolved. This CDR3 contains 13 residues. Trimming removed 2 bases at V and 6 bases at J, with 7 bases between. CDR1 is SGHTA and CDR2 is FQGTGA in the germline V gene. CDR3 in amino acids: CASSLRPAGELFF. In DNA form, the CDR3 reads TGTGCCAGCAGCTTACGTCCAGCCGGGGAGCTGTTTTTT.

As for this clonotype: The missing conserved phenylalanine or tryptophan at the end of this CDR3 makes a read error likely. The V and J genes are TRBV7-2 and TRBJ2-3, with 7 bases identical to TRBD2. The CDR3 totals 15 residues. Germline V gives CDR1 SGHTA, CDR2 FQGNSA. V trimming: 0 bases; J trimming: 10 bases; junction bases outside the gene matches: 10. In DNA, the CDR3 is TGTGCCAGCAGCTTAGCGGGCGGGAGCGGTGCTCCGCAGTATCTT. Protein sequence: CASSLAGGSGAPQYL.

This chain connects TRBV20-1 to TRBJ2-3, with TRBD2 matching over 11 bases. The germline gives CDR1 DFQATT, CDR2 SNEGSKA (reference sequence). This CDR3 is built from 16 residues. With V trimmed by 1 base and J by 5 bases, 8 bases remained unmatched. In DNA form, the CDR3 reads TGCAGTGCTAGAGGCACTAGCGGGAGAATCCAAGATACGCAGTATTTT. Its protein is CSARGTSGRIQDTQYF.

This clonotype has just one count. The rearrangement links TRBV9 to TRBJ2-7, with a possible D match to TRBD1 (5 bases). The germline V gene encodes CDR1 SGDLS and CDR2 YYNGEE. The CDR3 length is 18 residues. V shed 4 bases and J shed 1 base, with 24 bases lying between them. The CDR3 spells CASSFEPDATDLSYEQYV. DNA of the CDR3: TGTGCCAGCAGCTTTGAGCCAGACGCGACAGACCTTTCCTACGAGCAGTACGTC.

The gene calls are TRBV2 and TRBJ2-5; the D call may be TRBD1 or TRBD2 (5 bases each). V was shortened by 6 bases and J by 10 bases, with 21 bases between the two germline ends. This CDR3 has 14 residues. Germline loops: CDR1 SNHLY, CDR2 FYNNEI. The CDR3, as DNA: TGTGCCAGCAGCAGTGGCGCGGGCGAAGGGGACCAGTACTTC. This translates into CASSSGAGEGDQYF.

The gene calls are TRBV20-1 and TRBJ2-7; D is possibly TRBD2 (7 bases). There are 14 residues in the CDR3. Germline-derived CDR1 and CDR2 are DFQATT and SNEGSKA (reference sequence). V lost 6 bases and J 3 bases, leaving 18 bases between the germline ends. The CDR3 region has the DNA TGCAGTGCCACCCTTGGGGGGGCCCACTACGAGCAGTACTTC. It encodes CSATLGGAHYEQYF.

The CDR3 reads CASSFDSASTALSYEQYV. CDR3 sequence (DNA): TGTGCCAGCAGCTTTGATAGCGCCTCGACAGCCCTTTCCTACGAGCAGTACGTC. The gene calls are TRBV9 and TRBJ2-7; D is possibly TRBD1 or TRBD2 (5 bases each). This CDR3 comprises 18 residues. With 4 bases removed from V and 1 base from J, the gap between germline ends came to 24 bases. The germline CDR1 and CDR2 sequences are SGDLS and YYNGEE.

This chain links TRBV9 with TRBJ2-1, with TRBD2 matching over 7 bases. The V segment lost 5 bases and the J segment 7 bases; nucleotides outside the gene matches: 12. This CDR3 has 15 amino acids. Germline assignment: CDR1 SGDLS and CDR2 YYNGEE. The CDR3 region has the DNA TGTGCCAGCAGTACCTGGACTAGAGCGAGTAATGAGCAGTTCTTC. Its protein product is CASSTWTRASNEQFF.

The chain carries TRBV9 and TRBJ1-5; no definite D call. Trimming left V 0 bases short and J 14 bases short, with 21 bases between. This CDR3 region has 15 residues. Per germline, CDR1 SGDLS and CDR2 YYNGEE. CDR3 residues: CASSVEVYPLVNKHF. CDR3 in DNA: TGTGCCAGCAGCGTAGAGGTCTATCCCCTGGTGAACAAGCATTTT.